These 19 T cell receptor beta chains share one sample of origin, sequenced in a study of patients and donors after allogeneic stem cell transplantation. Each CDR3 protein gets one entry after TCRdb re-called the RT-PCR reads with MiXCR. The sample yields about 150,000 distinct CDR3 sequences, about two fifths seen once. The sample comprised blood, either unsorted or a sorted T cell fraction (not recorded which). The receptors come from a human donor who was either an allogeneic HSCT recipient or a stem cell or donor lymphocyte infusion donor (not recorded which). It is not recorded whose cells these are; they may come from a transplant donor.

The V and J genes are TRBV7-8 and TRBJ1-5; D may be TRBD1 (6 bases). V dropped 3 bases and J dropped 4 bases, with 25 bases sitting between them. Germline V lookup: CDR1 SGHVS, CDR2 FQNEAQ. This CDR3 spans 19 amino acids. The CDR3 region is CASSFRRADMRRGNQPQHF. CDR3 DNA sequence: TGTGCCAGCAGCTTTAGAAGGGCGGATATGAGGAGGGGGAATCAGCCCCAGCATTTT.

The CDR3 sequence is CSAHPRTGTNTEAFF. CDR3 DNA sequence: TGCAGTGCCCACCCTCGTACAGGGACAAACACTGAAGCTTTCTTT. The rearrangement joins TRBV20-1 to TRBJ1-1; D possibly corresponds to TRBD1 (6 bases). Germline CDR1 DFQATT, CDR2 SNEGSKA (reference sequence). The CDR3 sequence is 15 residues long. Deletions cut 6 bases from V and 2 bases from J, with 19 bases between.

The chain has TRBV12-3 or TRBV12-4 and TRBJ2-5; 9 nucleotides align to TRBD2. This CDR3 contains 14 residues. V gave up 5 bases and J gave up 4 bases; unmatched junction bases: 5. The chain's CDR3 is CASSLLAGRETQYF. The CDR3 DNA reads as TGTGCCAGCAGTCTTCTAGCGGGGAGAGAGACCCAGTACTTC.

The chain links TRBV28 to TRBJ2-2, with D possibly matching TRBD1 (5 bases). CDR1 and CDR2 from the germline V gene are MDHEN and SYDVKM. This CDR3 comprises 15 residues. V lost 6 bases to trimming and J lost 4 bases, with 15 bases between them. CDR3 DNA: TGTGCCAGCAGGTCCGGTGACAGAAGCACCGGGGAGCTGTTTTTT. Translated: CASRSGDRSTGELFF.

The V gene is TRBV7-9, the J gene TRBJ1-5; 7 bases are a match to TRBD1. The CDR3 spans 15 residues. V trimming: 6 bases; J trimming: 4 bases; junction bases outside the gene matches: 9. Germline V gene sequence: CDR1 SEHNR, CDR2 FQNEAQ (reference sequence). The CDR3 reads CASSPTGIGNQPQHF. CDR3 DNA: TGTGCCAGCAGTCCGACAGGGATCGGTAATCAGCCCCAGCATTTT.

V and J are TRBV7-2 and TRBJ1-2; D is unresolved. The CDR3 totals 16 residues. Trimming left V 0 bases short and J 4 bases short, with 15 bases between. CDR1 is SGHTA, CDR2 FQGNSA, per germline. In nucleotides, the CDR3 is TGTGCCAGCAGCTTAGCAGTACAGAGTTACCGCTATGGCTACACCTTC. Its translation is CASSLAVQSYRYGYTF.

This clonotype has just a few counts. This chain joins TRBV14 and TRBJ1-3; weak D call: TRBD1 (6 bases). CDR3 length equals 14 residues. Germline V gives CDR1 SGHDN, CDR2 FVKESK. Trimming pared 0 bases from V and 6 bases from J, leaving 9 bases between. The CDR3 coding sequence is TGTGCCAGCAGCCAAGACTTGGGGGCAAACACCATATATTTT. Translated: CASSQDLGANTIYF.

This clonotype turned up a few times. The gene calls are TRBV11-2 and TRBJ1-6, with D possibly being TRBD1 (5 bases). CDR3 length: 15 amino acids. The V gene lost 1 base and the J gene lost 9 bases, with 13 bases spanning the gap. The V gene's germline CDR1 is SGHAT and CDR2 FQNNGV. The CDR3 DNA is TGTGCCAGCAGCTTAGTGGGGAACAGGTTTTCACCCCTCCACTTT. Translation: CASSLVGNRFSPLHF.

V is TRBV7-9 and J is TRBJ1-6, with TRBD1 matching over 7 bases. V was pared by 4 bases and J by 17 bases, with 8 bases of the junction left unmatched. Germline lookup yields CDR1 SEHNR and CDR2 FQNEAQ (reference sequence). This CDR3 has 12 amino acids. The CDR3 spells CASSSGQALIHF. Written as DNA, the CDR3 is TGTGCCAGCAGCTCAGGACAGGCCCTGATCCACTTT.

This chain links TRBV15 with TRBJ2-2; D might be TRBD1 or TRBD2, each matching 6 bases. CDR1 LNHNV and CDR2 YYDKDF come from the germline V gene (reference sequence). V shed 0 bases and J shed 6 bases, with 14 bases lying between them. The CDR3 consists of 16 residues. CDR3 coding DNA: TGTGCCACCAGCAGAGAGGGGGGCAGGTGGGCCGGGGAGCTGTTTTTT. This translates into CATSREGGRWAGELFF.

In this sample, this clonotype turned up a few times. The chain has TRBV27 and TRBJ2-5; no clear D gene. The V end was cut by 6 bases, the J end by 5 bases, with 13 bases between. Germline-derived CDR1 and CDR2 are MNHEY and SMNVEV (reference sequence). The CDR3 runs 13 residues. CDR3 nucleotides: TGTGCCAGCAGGAAGGGTAGTAGGGAGACCCAGTACTTC. Translation: CASRKGSRETQYF.

The chain carries TRBV15 and TRBJ1-1; maybe TRBD1 (5 bases). V was clipped by 1 base and J by 5 bases, with 5 bases between them. CDR1 is LNHNV and CDR2 is YYDKDF in the germline V gene (reference sequence). This CDR3 has 12 residues. The CDR3 loop is CATSRGGTEAFF. The CDR3 DNA follows: TGTGCCACCAGCAGAGGGGGGACTGAAGCTTTCTTT.

This chain uses TRBV7-2 with TRBJ1-2, with 9 bases aligning to TRBD1. Germline V gives CDR1 SGHTA, CDR2 FQGNSA. CDR3 length: 19 amino acids. J gave up 2 bases and V 8 bases, and 21 bases lay outside the gene matches. The CDR3 DNA reads as TGTGCCAGCCTCCTGGGCCCGGGACAGGGTGCTCTCACCAACTATGGCTACACCTTC. Protein product: CASLLGPGQGALTNYGYTF.

This chain connects TRBV7-2 to TRBJ1-6; D call uncertain. Germline V gene sequence: CDR1 SGHTA, CDR2 FQGNSA. The CDR3 has 15 amino acids. Trimming took 7 bases from V and 0 from J, leaving 10 bases between them. CDR3 in DNA: TGTGCCAGCATCTTCTCCAACTCCTATAATTCACCCCTCCACTTT. Translation: CASIFSNSYNSPLHF.

The J gene is TRBJ1-5, the V gene TRBV6-2 or TRBV6-3; no reliable D call. Germline-derived CDR1 and CDR2 are MNHEY and SVGEGT. The CDR3 has 12 amino acids. Trimming took off 6 bases at V and 7 bases at J, with 10 bases between the two ends. CDR3 coding DNA: TGTGCCAGCAGGAAGATCGGGCAGCCCCAGCATTTT. This sequence encodes CASRKIGQPQHF.

The CDR3 reads CASSFRTSGGAGELFF. Written as DNA, the CDR3 is TGTGCCAGCAGCTTCCGGACTAGCGGGGGAGCCGGGGAGCTGTTTTTT. This chain connects TRBV7-2 to TRBJ2-2, with 13 bases that match TRBD2. CDR3 length: 16 amino acids. Germline values: CDR1 SGHTA, CDR2 FQGNSA. The junction had 4 bases not matched to a gene; V was cut back by 3 bases and J by 6 bases.

V usage is TRBV20-1 and J usage is TRBJ1-5; D unclear. The CDR3 has 17 residues. Germline V gives CDR1 DFQATT, CDR2 SNEGSKA (reference sequence). V shed 0 bases and J shed 0 bases, with 15 bases lying between them. CDR3 nucleotides: TGCAGTGCTAGAGACAGGAGCCGATTAATTAGCAATCAGCCCCAGCATTTT. Translating gives CSARDRSRLISNQPQHF.

V is TRBV7-6 and J is TRBJ1-5; possible D gene TRBD1, 6 bases. Germline CDR1 reads SGHVS; CDR2 reads FNYEAQ. V dropped 0 bases and J dropped 5 bases, with 14 bases sitting between them. This CDR3 has 16 residues. For the CDR3, the DNA is TGTGCCAGCAGCTTAGCGATTGGTCCAGGGGATCAGCCCCAGCATTTT. As protein: CASSLAIGPGDQPQHF.

This clonotype was detected only a few times. The chain couples TRBV6-2 or TRBV6-3 to TRBJ1-1, with 7 bases identical to TRBD1. V lost 0 bases to trimming and J lost 2 bases; unmatched junction nucleotides: 9. The CDR3 sequence is 17 residues long. Germline assignment: CDR1 MNHEY and CDR2 SVGEGT. The CDR3 nucleotides are TGTGCCAGCAGTTACTCGAACAGGGGCCCCTCCAACACTGAAGCTTTCTTT. This sequence encodes CASSYSNRGPSNTEAFF.